This T cell receptor beta chain was profiled in a study of T cell responses to AZD1222 COVID-19 vaccine. Study-level results: CD4 TCRs associated with vaccination spanned spike, dominating at 160-218 and 743-854. The study identified only 6 or 7 AZD1222 recipients as seropositive at baseline. All repertoire sampling was performed exclusively after the peak T cell response.

Measured with immunoSEQ multiplex PCR; TCRdb has only the in-frame clones, and not every one. The table includes approximately 99,000 clones, roughly nine tenths detected once. Of note for this clone: Antigen: not known.

Germline CDR1 is SGHRS and CDR2 is YFSETQ. The CDR3 runs 14 residues. With 0 bases removed from V and 5 bases from J, the gap between germline ends came to 11 bases. The receptor was derived from an adult in good health. This specimen consisted of peripheral blood, obtained on day 0 of MenACWY control vaccination. This chain links TRBV5-1 with TRBJ1-1; D remains unclear. CDR3 loop: CASSLGAPVTEAFF. The CDR3 region has the DNA TGCGCCAGCAGCTTGGGGGCCCCCGTAACTGAAGCTTTCTTT.